This T cell receptor (beta chain) was retrieved from a study of blood T cell repertoires in COVID-19. The CDR3 extends over 14 amino acids. With V trimmed by 3 bases and J by 8 bases, 8 bases remained unmatched. The germline V gene encodes CDR1 KGHDR and CDR2 SFDVKD. TCRdb's copy holds only in-frame clones and misses some; the assay was immunoSEQ multiplex PCR. The data contain more than 200,000 clones, around four fifths of them seen just once; the ten biggest clones take up 4% to 4.5%. This TCR derives from a man in his sixties with acute or convalescent COVID-19. Sequenced sample: peripheral blood. The chain employs TRBV24-1 and TRBJ1-2, with 7 bases aligning to TRBD1. In DNA form, the CDR3 reads TGTGCCACCAGTGATGGCGGGGACAGACACGGCTACACCTTC. This codes for CATSDGGDRHGYTF.